The entry that follows covers one T cell receptor (beta chain) sequence. Its target is unknown. Relative to the germline gene, one junction end is altered; a read error may explain this. Profiles of TCR beta VDJ and CDR3 were generated from a genomic DNA template. Via MiXCR, TCRdb re-called the reads, giving one row per CDR3 protein. The table records 150,000 to 200,000 distinct CDR3 sequences, around half of them present only once. The CDR3 runs to 15 residues. Germline V lookup: CDR1 WNHNN, CDR2 SYGVQD (reference sequence). This entry is derived from a study of CD8+CD57+ T cells in acquired aplastic anemia. Study background: Yields of DNA that came from sorted CD4+ and CD8+ cells averaged about 3.3 ug. Study observations and caveats: Overlap between patients and controls comprised some 31 CD8+ CDR3 sequences. Significant differences in CD8+ Simpson's diversity were not observed between patients and controls.

CD8+CD57+ cell expansion, shown by flow cytometry, had occurred in the patients selected for sequencing. Patients, without exception, had severe acquired aplastic anemia. Sequencing was done on a sample of sorted CD4+, CD8+, or CD8+CD57+ T cells (not recorded which) from PBMCs. The TCR was taken from a human donor with aplastic anemia. J is TRBJ2-5 and V is TRBV10-1, with 9 bases fitting TRBD1. The CDR3 region is CATGMDRGPQETPYF. The CDR3 region has the DNA TGCGCCACCGGAATGGACAGGGGCCCGCAAGAGACCCCGTACTTC.